This T cell receptor beta chain was sequenced for a study of CD8 T cells in Susac syndrome. CDR3 length: 13 amino acids. The germline V gene encodes CDR1 SGHRS and CDR2 YFSETQ. V dropped 4 bases and J dropped 5 bases, with 12 bases sitting between them. A quantity of about 0.5 to 1 ug RNA underwent reverse transcription using random hexamers. TCRdb called the immunoSEQ multiplex PCR reads again in MiXCR, with one record for every CDR3 protein. The top ten clones hold 0.095% of a sample with about 210,000 distinct CDR3 sequences, 95% of them seen once. The source of this sequence is a human donor with multiple sclerosis. The chain has TRBV5-1 and TRBJ1-2; TRBD1 might be the D (6 bases). Sequencing used CD4+ T cells from PBMCs. The CDR3 DNA sequence: TGCGCCAGCAGCGCAACTACAGGGTATGGCTACACCTTC. Amino acid sequence: CASSATTGYGYTF.